Presented here are 21 T cell receptor beta chains from one specimen sequenced in a study of a mutant IDH1 vaccine in newly diagnosed glioma. Stated time point: week 11, during vaccination. Every vaccination contained 300 ug of the mutant IDH1 20-mer peptide and was paired with topical imiquimod. These TCRs' antigens remain unknown. TCRdb's table, derived via immunoSEQ multiplex PCR, lists solely in-frame clones and lacks some. The data show roughly 120,000 clones, with 80% seen just once and 4.5% to 6% held by the top ten. The source was PBMCs, collected from a glioma patient whose treatment included an IDH1 peptide vaccine. The receptors come from a man aged 35 to 55 with glioma.

The chain joins TRBV5-4 to TRBJ2-5, with TRBD2 matching 10 bases. The germline V gene encodes CDR1 SGHNT and CDR2 YYREEE (reference sequence). The CDR3 is 15 amino acids. J gave up 2 bases and V 1 base, and 2 bases lay outside the gene matches. CDR3 nucleotides: TGTGCCAGCAGCTTGTTAGCGGGGGGTCAAGAGACCCAGTACTTC. Protein product: CASSLLAGGQETQYF.

This clone was seen many times. The chain joins TRBV18 to TRBJ1-4; D gene unclear. The CDR3 is 13 residues long. Germline loops: CDR1 KGHSH, CDR2 LQKENI. V lost 4 bases, J lost 8 bases, and 11 bases lay in between. CDR3 protein: CASSRLVGEKLFF. CDR3 nucleotides: TGTGCCAGCTCACGTCTTGTGGGAGAAAAACTGTTTTTT.

The chain joins TRBV5-1 to TRBJ2-1, with a possible D match to TRBD1 (5 bases). Germline V gives CDR1 SGHRS, CDR2 YFSETQ. The CDR3 has 14 amino acids. V lost 3 bases, J lost 2 bases, and 9 bases lay in between. The CDR3 loop is CASSSTGTYNEQFF. The CDR3 coding sequence is TGCGCCAGCAGCTCTACAGGAACCTACAATGAGCAGTTCTTC.

The chain uses TRBV30 and TRBJ1-1; D uncertain. The germline gives CDR1 GTSNPN, CDR2 SVGIG (reference sequence). Trimming took off 4 bases at V and 1 base at J, with 10 bases between the two ends. This CDR3 region has 13 residues. CDR3 amino acids: CAWKLQANTEAFF. CDR3 in DNA: TGTGCCTGGAAGCTGCAGGCGAACACTGAAGCTTTCTTT.

The J gene is TRBJ2-5, the V gene TRBV2; TRBD2 aligns across 7 bases. J was trimmed by 4 bases and V by 6 bases; bases with no gene match: 14. This CDR3 is 16 amino acids long. From germline, CDR1 is SNHLY and CDR2 FYNNEI. The chain's CDR3 is CASREPGLPQGETQYF. CDR3 in DNA: TGTGCCAGCAGGGAGCCGGGACTACCCCAAGGAGAGACCCAGTACTTC.

The chain carries TRBV29-1 and TRBJ2-3; 8 nucleotides agree with TRBD1. The CDR3 is made up of 14 amino acids. Trimming took 4 bases from V and 2 from J; bases not matched to a gene: 5. Germline loops: CDR1 SQVTM, CDR2 ANQGSEA. The CDR3 coding sequence is TGCAGCGTTGCGGGACAGGCTTCCACAGATACGCAGTATTTT. This codes for CSVAGQASTDTQYF.

This sequence joins TRBV30 and TRBJ2-3; 8 bases fit TRBD1. CDR1 is GTSNPN, CDR2 SVGIG, per germline (reference sequence). The junction had 0 bases not matched to a gene; V was cut back by 3 bases and J by 1 base. CDR3 length: 13 amino acids. This CDR3 reads CAWRTGGTDTQYF. CDR3 in DNA: TGTGCCTGGAGGACAGGGGGCACAGATACGCAGTATTTT.

The chain carries TRBV9 and TRBJ2-4, with D uncertain. The CDR3 covers 13 residues. Germline-derived CDR1 and CDR2 are SGDLS and YYNGEE. V gave up 5 bases and J gave up 6 bases, with 12 bases separating them. This CDR3 reads CASSDTRRNIQYF. For the CDR3, the DNA is TGTGCCAGCAGTGACACTCGGAGAAACATTCAGTACTTC.

The chain employs TRBV5-5 and TRBJ2-5, with TRBD1 matching over 8 bases. Germline V lookup: CDR1 SGHKS, CDR2 YYEKEE (reference sequence). This CDR3 contains 16 residues. J was trimmed by 0 bases and V by 2 bases; bases with no gene match: 6. The CDR3 sequence: CASSLPDRVNQETQYF. The CDR3 nucleotides read TGTGCCAGCAGCTTACCGGACAGGGTGAACCAAGAGACCCAGTACTTC.

The chain joins TRBV29-1 to TRBJ2-7; 8 bases align to TRBD1. Germline V gene data show CDR1 as SQVTM and CDR2 as ANQGSEA. This CDR3 contains 15 residues. V lost 1 base, J lost 7 bases, and 12 bases stayed unmatched. The CDR3 spells CSVEVRGQASGEQYF. The CDR3 bases are TGCAGCGTTGAAGTTCGGGGACAGGCGTCGGGGGAGCAGTACTTC.

The chain combines TRBV10-1 with TRBJ2-7, with TRBD1 matching over 12 bases. V dropped 4 bases and J dropped 3; count of bases not matched to a gene: 10. The CDR3 length is 17 residues. Germline V gene lookup returns CDR1 WNHNN and CDR2 SYGVQD (reference sequence). The CDR3 sequence is CASSGTGTGGTNYEQYF. The CDR3 nucleotides are TGCGCCAGCAGTGGTACCGGGACAGGGGGCACAAACTACGAGCAGTACTTC.

This clone was seen only a few times. V is TRBV4-2 and J is TRBJ1-1, with D perhaps TRBD1 (5 bases). Between the trimmed V and J ends, which lost 2 bases and 3 bases, there was a span of 13 bases. The CDR3 length is 15 residues. The germline gives CDR1 LGHNA, CDR2 YNFKEQ. The CDR3 reads CASSQSGMVDTEAFF. CDR3 nucleotides: TGTGCCAGCAGCCAATCAGGGATGGTGGACACTGAAGCTTTCTTT.

The chain is built from TRBV9 and TRBJ1-1; the D is unclear. The CDR3 is 17 residues long. In germline, CDR1 is SGDLS, CDR2 YYNGEE. Trimming took 0 bases from V and 3 from J, leaving 18 bases between them. The CDR3 DNA follows: TGTGCCAGCAGCGTAGGAGGAACGGCCCTCTTGGACACTGAAGCTTTCTTT. Translating it yields CASSVGGTALLDTEAFF.

The rearrangement links TRBV4-1 to TRBJ2-2; D unresolved. The germline V and J ends were trimmed by 8 bases and 3 bases, with 10 bases remaining between them. The germline gives CDR1 MGHRA, CDR2 YSYEKL. The CDR3 is 13 amino acids. CDR3 sequence: CASGYTYTGELFF. In nucleotides, the CDR3 is TGCGCCAGCGGGTACACATACACCGGGGAGCTGTTTTTT.

J is TRBJ1-6 and V is TRBV10-3; D is possibly TRBD1 (6 bases). The CDR3 length is 14 residues. The V end lost 2 bases, the J end lost 7 bases, and 9 bases lay between the germline ends. From germline, CDR1 is ENHRY and CDR2 SYGVKD. The CDR3 region has the DNA TGTGCCATCAGTGAGGGGGGGCCCAATTCACCCCTCCACTTT. It codes for CAISEGGPNSPLHF.

The chain recombines TRBV2 with TRBJ1-6, with TRBD1 as a possible D gene (5 bases). Trimming pared 8 bases from V and 6 bases from J, leaving 14 bases between. The CDR3 sequence is 14 residues long. Germline V gene lookup returns CDR1 SNHLY and CDR2 FYNNEI. CDR3 DNA sequence: TGTGCCAGCGGTAGTACGGGACGTAATTCACCCCTCCACTTT. Translated, it gives CASGSTGRNSPLHF.

This chain connects TRBV18 to TRBJ1-1; 9 nucleotides agree with TRBD1. The CDR3 is made up of 13 amino acids. Germline loops: CDR1 KGHSH, CDR2 LQKENI. After removal of 3 bases from V and 7 bases from J, the junction contained 3 bases not matched to a gene. The CDR3 nucleotides read TGTGCCAGCTCACCCGGGACAGGGTTTGAAGCTTTCTTT. Translation: CASSPGTGFEAFF.

The chain carries TRBV5-1 and TRBJ1-2, with 9 bases fitting TRBD1. The CDR3 is made up of 14 amino acids. V was pared by 0 bases and J by 6 bases, with 3 bases of the junction left unmatched. Germline V gene data show CDR1 as SGHRS and CDR2 as YFSETQ. CDR3: CASSLETGGNGYTF. The DNA of the CDR3 is TGCGCCAGCAGCTTGGAGACAGGGGGAAATGGCTACACCTTC. Drawing the rest from reference TRBV5-1 and TRBJ1-2, the complete variable domain is KAGVTQTPRYLIKTRGQQVTLSCSPISGHRSVSWYQQTPGQGLQFLFEYFSETQRNKGNFPGRFSGRQFSNSRSEMNVSTLELGDSALYLCASSLETGGNGYTFGSGTRLTVV.

V is TRBV19 and J is TRBJ2-5; D gene uncertain. CDR1 is LNHDA and CDR2 is SQIVND in the germline V gene (reference sequence). V was pared by 6 bases and J by 3 bases, with 5 bases between. This CDR3 is built from 11 residues. Written as DNA, the CDR3 is TGTGCCAGTAGCCGGGAAGAGACCCAGTACTTC. It codes for CASSREETQYF.

This sequence joins TRBV5-5 and TRBJ1-1; no firm D call. The CDR3 consists of 14 residues. Germline V lookup: CDR1 SGHKS, CDR2 YYEKEE (reference sequence). The germline V and J ends were trimmed by 4 bases and 6 bases, with 16 bases remaining between them. The CDR3 protein is CASSILATTAEAFF. The CDR3 DNA reads TGTGCCAGCAGCATCCTGGCCACAACCGCTGAAGCTTTCTTT.

V usage is TRBV4-2 and J usage is TRBJ2-2; D not resolved. Per germline, CDR1 LGHNA and CDR2 YNFKEQ. V dropped 0 bases and J dropped 4 bases, with 9 bases sitting between them. CDR3 size: 15 residues. CDR3 sequence: CASSQDMTSTGELFF. CDR3 DNA sequence: TGTGCCAGCAGCCAAGATATGACTTCCACCGGGGAGCTGTTTTTT.